This TCR beta chain originates from a study of PD-L1 blockade in urothelial cancer. Across the whole study: Patients took up atezolizumab in about 2014 at 1,200 mg intravenously every 3 weeks. Analysis of the blood was performed 3 weeks (second dose) and 6 weeks after treatment start.

The germline gives CDR1 SGDLS, CDR2 YYNGEE. Losses at the gene ends were 4 bases for V and 5 bases for J; bases not matched to a gene: 4. The CDR3 length is 13 residues. Regarding time point: pretreatment peripheral blood. The assay was immunoSEQ multiplex PCR, and TCRdb's table has in-frame clones only and misses some. The table lists approximately 90,000 clones, about 83% of them singletons, with roughly an eighth in the top ten. Sample: PBMCs, taken around atezolizumab (anti-PD-L1) treatment. This TCR was sampled from a man between 60 and 75 years old with urothelial cancer. The chain links TRBV9 to TRBJ1-2, with 8 nucleotides matching TRBD1. In nucleotides, the CDR3 is TGTGCCAGCAGCCCATGGACAGGGTATGGCTACACCTTC. Translated, it gives CASSPWTGYGYTF.